Listed here are 25 T cell receptor beta chains from one sample, sequenced in a study of alternative splicing in chronic myeloid leukemia remission. Study-level background: Trial remission samples were taken at major or complete molecular response, at 12 or 24 months.

Poly-A-selected mRNA from about 1 ug total RNA formed the libraries. Reanalyzing the bulk RNA-seq reads, TCRdb keeps one entry per CDR3 protein, without DNA. The sample contains 200 to 250 distinct CDR3 sequences, under 95% of which appear only once. The sample in question was PBMCs or total blood leukocytes (not recorded which), obtained during remission. Every receptor here comes from an adult with chronic myeloid leukemia.

This clonotype showed up just once. The chain uses TRBV2 and TRBJ2-3; the D gene TCRdb calls, TRBD2, cannot be checked with no DNA. Germline-derived CDR1 and CDR2 are SNHLY and FYNNEI. CDR3 length: 16 amino acids. The CDR3 region is CASSEARGLITDTQYF.

The chain combines TRBV3-1 with TRBJ1-1. The CDR3 has 15 residues. Germline V gene lookup returns CDR1 LGHDT and CDR2 YNNKEL (reference sequence). This CDR3 is CASSQGLTLNTEAFF.

This clonotype has more than one count but fewer than ten. The chain has TRBV2 and TRBJ2-1; the D gene TCRdb calls, TRBD2, cannot be checked with no DNA. Germline V gene lookup returns CDR1 SNHLY and CDR2 FYNNEI. The CDR3 has 13 amino acids. This CDR3 reads CAGEDGTSNEQFF.

The chain is built from TRBV9 and TRBJ1-2; TCRdb returns TRBD1, unconfirmable since there is no DNA. Germline V gene lookup returns CDR1 SGDLS and CDR2 YYNGEE. This CDR3 has 19 amino acids. The CDR3: CASSVGRGTGHLRDYGYTF.

The rearrangement uses TRBV6-5 and TRBJ2-7; TCRdb's D gene call, TRBD2, goes unchecked for lack of DNA. The CDR3 covers 13 residues. Germline V gene sequence: CDR1 MNHEY, CDR2 SVGAGI. The CDR3: CASSSPGGYEQYF.

The chain links TRBV6-1 to TRBJ1-1. CDR1 is MNHNS, CDR2 SASEGT, per germline. This CDR3 region has 13 residues. This chain's CDR3 is CASSERGPDEAFF.

This rearrangement joins TRBV19 to TRBJ2-7; the TCRdb D gene call, TRBD2, has no DNA to confirm it. The CDR3 is 16 amino acids. Germline lookup yields CDR1 LNHDA and CDR2 SQIVND (reference sequence). The CDR3 loop reads CASSMAAGDGTYEQYF.

The chain carries TRBV6-2 or TRBV6-3 and TRBJ2-1; TCRdb's D call, TRBD2, is unchecked because there is no DNA. The germline V gene encodes CDR1 MNHEY and CDR2 SVGEGT. The CDR3 consists of 16 residues. The CDR3 reads CASSPLDGGRYNEQFF.

This chain links TRBV7-2 with TRBJ2-1; TCRdb proposes TRBD1, but this gene call is untestable without DNA. CDR3 length: 13 amino acids. The germline V gene encodes CDR1 SGHTA and CDR2 FQGNSA. This chain's CDR3 is CASSFTGNNEQFF.

The genes are TRBV7-8 and TRBJ1-1. Germline V gene lookup returns CDR1 SGHVS and CDR2 FQNEAQ. The CDR3 runs 14 residues. CDR3 sequence reads: CASSSYRGDTEAFF.

This chain connects TRBV30 to TRBJ1-2. The CDR3 extends over 12 amino acids. Germline CDR1 reads GTSNPN; CDR2 reads SVGIG (reference sequence). CDR3 region: CAWTLAVGGYTF.

The rearrangement joins TRBV7-3 to TRBJ2-6; TCRdb picks TRBD2, but there is no DNA to check that call. The CDR3 is 18 residues long. CDR1 is SGHTA, CDR2 FQGTGA, per germline. The CDR3 sequence is CASSLRASGSAGANVLTF.

This clonotype has a single count. J is TRBJ2-7 and V is TRBV27; TCRdb's D call of TRBD1 is untestable without DNA. The CDR3 extends over 14 amino acids. Per the germline V gene, CDR1 is MNHEY and CDR2 is SMNVEV (reference sequence). The CDR3 region is CASSKTGKAYEQYF.

Judged by abundance, this clonotype is hyperexpanded (1% or more). The chain carries TRBV3-1 and TRBJ2-1. Per germline, CDR1 LGHDT and CDR2 YNNKEL (reference sequence). The CDR3 covers 15 residues. The chain's CDR3 is CASSLRVSEFNEQFF.

The CDR3 spells CSARSRDRNYEQYF. The V gene is TRBV20-1, the J gene TRBJ2-7; TCRdb names TRBD1, which stays unverified in the absence of DNA. CDR1 DFQATT and CDR2 SNEGSKA come from the germline V gene (reference sequence). CDR3 length: 14 residues.

The chain combines TRBV19 with TRBJ2-3; the D gene TCRdb calls, TRBD2, cannot be checked with no DNA. The germline gives CDR1 LNHDA, CDR2 SQIVND (reference sequence). CDR3 length: 17 residues. This chain's CDR3 is CASSSPATSLSTDTQYF.

This chain links TRBV19 with TRBJ1-4. The germline CDR1 and CDR2 sequences are LNHDA and SQIVND (reference sequence). This CDR3 has 15 residues. The CDR3 sequence is CASNINRGHGGKLFF. The complete variable domain, with remaining parts taken from reference TRBV19 and TRBJ1-4, reads DGGITQSPKYLFRKEGQNVTLSCEQNLNHDAMYWYRQDPGQGLRLIYYSQIVNDFQKGDIAEGYSVSREKKESFPLTVTSAQKNPTAFYLCASNINRGHGGKLFFGSGTQLSVL.

The table lists this clonotype with a count of one. The chain employs TRBV19 and TRBJ2-5. The CDR3 totals 13 residues. Looked up from germline, CDR1 is LNHDA and CDR2 is SQIVND (reference sequence). CDR3 in amino acids: CATRRATQETQYF.

This clonotype appeared a single time. This chain connects TRBV14 to TRBJ1-3; checking the TCRdb D call of TRBD1 is not possible without DNA. CDR3 size: 17 residues. Germline V gives CDR1 SGHDN, CDR2 FVKESK. The CDR3 protein is CASSQLDRLSSGNTIYF.

The chain has TRBV7-9 and TRBJ2-5. The CDR3 sequence is 14 residues long. Germline V CDR1 and CDR2: SEHNR, FQNEAQ (reference sequence). This CDR3 reads CASVRDFEKETQYF.

The CDR3 protein is CASSIWTGDQPQHF. The V and J genes are TRBV19 and TRBJ1-5; as DNA is missing, the TRBD1 call by TCRdb cannot be tested. Germline CDR1 reads LNHDA; CDR2 reads SQIVND (reference sequence). The CDR3 has 14 residues.

CDR3 loop: CASSSDRTRQYF. The rearrangement joins TRBV27 to TRBJ2-7; with no DNA, the TCRdb D assignment of TRBD1 cannot be verified. This CDR3 is built from 12 residues. Germline CDR1 and CDR2: MNHEY and SMNVEV (reference sequence).

The chain employs TRBV19 and TRBJ2-1; the D call from TCRdb, TRBD2, cannot be confirmed without DNA. Germline CDR1 and CDR2: LNHDA and SQIVND (reference sequence). The CDR3 has 15 residues. CDR3 loop: CASSIGTSGYNEQFF.

This clonotype was seen just once. The chain recombines TRBV19 with TRBJ2-7; TCRdb names TRBD2, which stays unverified in the absence of DNA. This CDR3 contains 15 residues. Germline CDR1 reads LNHDA; CDR2 reads SQIVND (reference sequence). The CDR3 sequence is CASSNQGIGAYEQYF. The full variable domain, in which reference TRBV19 and TRBJ2-7 provide the parts outside the CDR3, is DGGITQSPKYLFRKEGQNVTLSCEQNLNHDAMYWYRQDPGQGLRLIYYSQIVNDFQKGDIAEGYSVSREKKESFPLTVTSAQKNPTAFYLCASSNQGIGAYEQYFGPGTRLTVT.

The chain carries TRBV11-2 and TRBJ1-1. Germline values: CDR1 SGHAT, CDR2 FQNNGV. CDR3 length equals 14 residues. This chain's CDR3 is CASSSGPLAGEAFF.